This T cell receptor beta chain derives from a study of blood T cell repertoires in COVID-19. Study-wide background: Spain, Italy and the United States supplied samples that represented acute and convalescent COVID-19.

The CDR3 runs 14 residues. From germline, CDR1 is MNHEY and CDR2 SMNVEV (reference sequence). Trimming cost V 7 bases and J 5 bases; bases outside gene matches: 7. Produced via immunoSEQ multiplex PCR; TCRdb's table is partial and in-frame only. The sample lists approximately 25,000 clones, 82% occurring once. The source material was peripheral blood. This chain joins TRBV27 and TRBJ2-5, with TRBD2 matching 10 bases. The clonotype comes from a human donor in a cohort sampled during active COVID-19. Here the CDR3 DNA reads TGTGCCAGCAAGCTAGCGGGAGACGGGGAGACCCAGTACTTC. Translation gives CASKLAGDGETQYF.